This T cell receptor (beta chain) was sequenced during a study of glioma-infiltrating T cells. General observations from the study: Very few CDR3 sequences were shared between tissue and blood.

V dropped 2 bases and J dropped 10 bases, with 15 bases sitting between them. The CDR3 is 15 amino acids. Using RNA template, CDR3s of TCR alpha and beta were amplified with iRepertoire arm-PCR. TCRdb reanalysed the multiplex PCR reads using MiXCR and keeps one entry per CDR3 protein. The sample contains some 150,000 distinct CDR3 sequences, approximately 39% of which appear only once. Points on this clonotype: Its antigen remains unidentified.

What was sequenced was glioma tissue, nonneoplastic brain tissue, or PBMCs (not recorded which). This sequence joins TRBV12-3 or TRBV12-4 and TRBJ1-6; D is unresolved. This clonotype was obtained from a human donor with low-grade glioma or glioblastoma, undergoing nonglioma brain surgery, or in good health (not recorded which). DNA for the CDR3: TGTGCCAGCAGTTTACGGTTGGGCTCGGGATCACCCCTCCACTTT. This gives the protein CASSLRLGSGSPLHF.